This is a list of T cell receptor beta chains from one sample in a study of OX40 agonist ivuxolimab in advanced cancers. Generated by immunoSEQ multiplex PCR, the TCRdb table keeps only in-frame clones and is missing some. The repertoire holds under 75,000 clones, with 84% as singletons. Sequenced material: CD4+ or CD8+ T cells sorted from blood, taken in a trial of the OX40 agonist ivuxolimab. These receptors were collected from an adult with an advanced solid tumor such as melanoma, head and neck, liver or kidney cancer. Both conserved end residues are part of each CDR3. Fields, in order: V gene, J gene, D gene, CDR3 length, clone size, CDR3 protein, CDR3 DNA. D genes are given only for firm matches. A row's size may be missing; if present it is once, few, many or a size class.

>TRBV4-1|TRBJ2-1|TRBD2|16|NA
CASSQERTSGFNEQFF
TGCGCCAGCAGCCAAGAACGGACTAGCGGATTCAATGAGCAGTTCTTC
>TRBV7-9|TRBJ2-1|TRBD1|16|once
CASSLYSGQSYNEQFF
TGTGCCAGCAGCTTATACTCGGGACAGTCCTACAATGAGCAGTTCTTC
>TRBV5-1|TRBJ2-3|TRBD2|18|NA
CASSLVGLAGGSTDTQYF
TGCGCCAGCAGCTTGGTTGGACTAGCGGGGGGGAGCACAGATACGCAGTATTTT
>TRBV30|TRBJ2-1|TRBD2|15|NA
CAWSVPGLAGERQFF
TGTGCCTGGAGTGTACCCGGACTAGCGGGAGAGCGGCAGTTCTTC
>TRBV18|TRBJ2-5|NA|15|NA
CASSPPSLGQETQYF
TGTGCCAGCTCACCACCATCCCTAGGGCAAGAGACCCAGTACTTC
>TRBV7-6|TRBJ2-1|TRBD2|17|NA
CASSLALAGGRNNEQFF
TGTGCCAGCAGCTTAGCGCTAGCGGGGGGGCGGAACAATGAGCAGTTCTTC
>TRBV6-5|TRBJ1-2|NA|15|few
CASAPVGSSPYGYTF
TGTGCCAGCGCCCCGGTCGGCAGCAGCCCTTATGGCTACACCTTC
>TRBV7-9|TRBJ1-6|NA|12|few
CASSSRWSPLHF
TGTGCCAGCAGCTCCCGCTGGTCACCCCTCCACTTT
>TRBV18|TRBJ1-3|NA|15|NA
CASSFSASSGNTIYF
TGTGCCAGCTCATTCAGCGCTTCCTCTGGAAACACCATATATTTT
>TRBV29-1|TRBJ1-5|NA|12|NA
CSVGGQDQPQHF
TGCAGCGTTGGGGGTCAGGATCAGCCCCAGCATTTT
>TRBV7-2|TRBJ1-6|NA|13|NA
CASSPGFNSPLHF
TGTGCCAGCAGCCCGGGATTCAATTCACCCCTCCACTTT
>TRBV30|TRBJ2-1|NA|14|once
CAWSLTRTYNEQFF
TGTGCCTGGAGTTTGACCCGAACCTACAATGAGCAGTTCTTC
>TRBV2|TRBJ2-3|TRBD2|14|NA
CASRAGGITDTQYF
TGTGCCAGCAGGGCGGGAGGGATCACAGATACGCAGTATTTT
>TRBV6-5|TRBJ1-5|NA|14|few
CASSYGRGSQPQHF
TGTGCCAGCAGTTACGGCAGGGGAAGTCAGCCCCAGCATTTT
>TRBV10-3|TRBJ1-3|TRBD1|16|NA
CAISPGTGGSGNTIYF
TGTGCCATCAGTCCCGGGACAGGGGGCTCTGGAAACACCATATATTTT
>TRBV19|TRBJ1-5|NA|16|NA
CASSRPRDIGNQPQHF
TGTGCCAGTAGTCGACCCCGGGACATAGGCAATCAGCCCCAGCATTTT
>TRBV5-6|TRBJ2-5|TRBD1|15|NA
CASSLDRGFQETQYF
TGTGCCAGCAGCTTGGACAGGGGGTTCCAAGAGACCCAGTACTTC
>TRBV10-2|TRBJ2-7|NA|12|NA
CASSRDQYEQYF
TGCGCCAGCAGCAGGGATCAATACGAGCAGTACTTC
>TRBV5-4|TRBJ2-7|NA|14|NA
CASSSLGQTYEQYF
TGTGCCAGCAGCTCACTCGGACAAACCTACGAGCAGTACTTC
>TRBV30|TRBJ1-3|NA|12|few
CAWRPRTRPIYF
TGTGCCTGGAGGCCACGAACCCGCCCCATATATTTT
>TRBV7-6|TRBJ2-2|NA|16|NA
CASSLEAGGSTGELFF
TGTGCCAGCAGCTTAGAAGCAGGGGGGAGTACCGGGGAGCTGTTTTTT
>TRBV28|TRBJ1-4|NA|12|NA
CASSLIGLKLFF
TGTGCCAGCAGTTTAATCGGGCTAAAACTGTTTTTT
>TRBV6-6|TRBJ2-7|NA|12|NA
CASRVGDYEQYF
TGTGCCAGCAGGGTGGGAGACTACGAGCAGTACTTC
>TRBV10-3|TRBJ2-3|TRBD1|14|NA
CAIRGTGQRDTQYF
TGTGCCATTAGAGGGACAGGGCAAAGAGATACGCAGTATTTT
>TRBV7-2|TRBJ2-7|NA|14|NA
CASSFSLDTYEQYF
TGTGCCAGCAGCTTTAGTCTAGACACCTACGAGCAGTACTTC
>TRBV30|TRBJ1-2|NA|13|NA
CAWLPTPNYGYTF
TGTGCCTGGCTACCGACCCCCAACTATGGCTACACCTTC
>TRBV4-2|TRBJ1-5|TRBD1|15|NA
CASSQVRTGMQPQHF
TGTGCCAGCAGCCAAGTGAGGACAGGGATGCAGCCCCAGCATTTT
>TRBV29-1|TRBJ2-7|NA|11|NA
CSVKDNYEQYF
TGCAGCGTCAAGGACAATTACGAGCAGTACTTC
>TRBV19|TRBJ2-5|NA|17|NA
CASSIDHDRLSEGTQYF
TGTGCCAGTAGTATAGATCACGACAGGCTTTCTGAGGGGACCCAGTACTTC
>TRBV28|TRBJ2-7|TRBD1|15|NA
CASSPLTGVSYEQYF
TGTGCCAGCAGTCCCCTGACAGGGGTCTCCTACGAGCAGTACTTC
>TRBV4-1|TRBJ1-4|NA|14|once
CASSLRQAQGELFF
TGCGCCAGCAGCCTACGACAGGCCCAAGGGGAACTGTTTTTT
>TRBV27|TRBJ1-6|NA|14|NA
CASRTTSGNSPLHF
TGTGCCAGCCGCACAACTTCAGGGAATTCACCCCTCCACTTT
>TRBV6-6|TRBJ1-4|NA|14|once
CASRVDLSKEKLFF
TGTGCCAGCAGGGTAGACCTCTCTAAGGAAAAACTGTTTTTT
>TRBV7-2|TRBJ2-1|NA|16|NA
CASSLVADSSYNEQFF
TGTGCCAGCAGCTTAGTAGCGGACTCCTCCTACAATGAGCAGTTCTTC
>TRBV6-5|TRBJ1-1|TRBD1|14|NA
CASSQPDRDTEAFF
TGTGCCAGCAGTCAACCCGACAGGGATACTGAAGCTTTCTTT
>TRBV9|TRBJ2-6|NA|14|once
CASSRLSGANVLTF
TGTGCCAGCAGCAGACTCTCTGGGGCCAACGTCCTGACTTTC
>TRBV6-1|TRBJ1-1|TRBD1|13|NA
CASSWDRGIEAFF
TGTGCCAGCAGCTGGGACAGGGGTATAGAAGCTTTCTTT
>TRBV2|TRBJ2-5|NA|14|NA
CASSSLGPQETQYF
TGTGCCAGCAGTTCCTTAGGACCTCAAGAGACCCAGTACTTC
>TRBV18|TRBJ1-1|NA|14|NA
CASRLGVGSTEAFF
TGTGCCAGCCGTCTCGGGGTAGGGAGCACTGAAGCTTTCTTT
>TRBV19|TRBJ2-1|TRBD2|15|NA
CASSRLATSYNEQFF
TGTGCCAGTAGCCGACTAGCGACTTCGTACAATGAGCAGTTCTTC
>TRBV7-9|TRBJ1-2|TRBD1|12|NA
CASSVDRELYTF
TGTGCCAGCAGCGTAGACAGGGAACTCTACACCTTC
>TRBV2|TRBJ1-1|NA|13|NA
CASSGSENTEAFF
TGTGCCAGCAGTGGGTCGGAGAACACTGAAGCTTTCTTT
>TRBV29-1|TRBJ1-1|TRBD1|15|NA
CSVEDHGQGIVEAFF
TGCAGCGTTGAAGATCATGGACAGGGAATAGTTGAAGCTTTCTTT
>TRBV28|TRBJ1-1|NA|16|NA
CASTDSGGTENTEAFF
TGTGCCAGCACCGACTCAGGTGGGACTGAGAACACTGAAGCTTTCTTT
>TRBV2|TRBJ1-5|NA|14|NA
CASNQGKSNQPQHF
TGTGCCAGCAACCAGGGAAAAAGCAATCAGCCCCAGCATTTT
>TRBV7-9|TRBJ2-3|NA|17|NA
CASSTWWDTQNTDTQYF
TGTGCCAGCAGCACTTGGTGGGACACACAAAACACAGATACGCAGTATTTT
>TRBV7-8|TRBJ1-2|NA|15|NA
CASSPRTETNYGYTF
TGTGCCAGCAGCCCTCGGACAGAAACTAACTATGGCTACACCTTC
>TRBV15|TRBJ2-5|NA|14|NA
CATSPNGQWETQYF
TGTGCCACCAGCCCCAACGGACAGTGGGAGACCCAGTACTTC